This is a list of T cell receptor beta chains from one sample in a study of Graves' ophthalmopathy and Graves' hyperthyroidism. TCRdb reanalysed the multiplex PCR reads using MiXCR and keeps one entry per CDR3 protein. The sample has some 380,000 distinct CDR3 sequences; roughly 15% are singletons. Sequencing was done on a sample of peripheral blood. These receptors all come from a woman younger than 30 with stable Graves' hyperthyroidism. CDR3s include the opening cysteine and the closing phenylalanine or tryptophan. The D gene is left open where the match is weak. Clone size is not always given. Where it is, it says once, few, many or a class for expanded clones.

V gene: TRBV11-2; D gene: -; J gene: TRBJ2-7; clone size: many; CDR3 DNA: TGTGCCAGCAGCCCCGACAGGACTTCCTACGAGCAGTACTTC; CDR3 protein: CASSPDRTSYEQYF
V gene: TRBV15; D gene: TRBD1; J gene: TRBJ2-7; clone size: -; CDR3 DNA: TGTGCCACCAGCAGAGATAGACAGGGGGACGAGCAGTACTTC; CDR3 protein: CATSRDRQGDEQYF
V gene: TRBV5-1; D gene: TRBD1; J gene: TRBJ1-1; clone size: many; CDR3 DNA: TGCGCCAGCAGCTTGTCCCACGGGACAGTTAACACTGAAGCTTTCTTT; CDR3 protein: CASSLSHGTVNTEAFF
V gene: TRBV20-1; D gene: -; J gene: TRBJ1-1; clone size: many; CDR3 DNA: TGCAGTGCTAGAGGGGAAGAGGCAGGGATAAACACTGAAGCTTTCTTT; CDR3 protein: CSARGEEAGINTEAFF
V gene: TRBV19; D gene: -; J gene: TRBJ1-2; clone size: -; CDR3 DNA: TGTGCCACCTCCTTCGACACAGGCTCCCTGGGGCTGGTTCACGGCTACGCCTTC; CDR3 protein: CATSFDTGSLGLVHGYAF
V gene: TRBV18; D gene: -; J gene: TRBJ2-5; clone size: few; CDR3 DNA: TGTGCCAGCTCACCTGGATCCAACCAAGAGACCCAGTACTTC; CDR3 protein: CASSPGSNQETQYF
V gene: TRBV29-1; D gene: -; J gene: TRBJ1-2; clone size: -; CDR3 DNA: TGCAGCGTCGCCCCTGTAGGGGCCTATGACTACACCTTC; CDR3 protein: CSVAPVGAYDYTF
V gene: TRBV18; D gene: -; J gene: TRBJ1-1; clone size: few; CDR3 DNA: TGTGCCAGCTCACCAAGGGGGTGGAACACTGAAGCTTTCTTT; CDR3 protein: CASSPRGWNTEAFF
V gene: TRBV7-2; D gene: -; J gene: TRBJ2-5; clone size: many; CDR3 DNA: TGTGCCAGCAGCTTATCTTCGGGATTACAAGAGACCCAGTACTTC; CDR3 protein: CASSLSSGLQETQYF
V gene: TRBV19; D gene: -; J gene: TRBJ2-7; clone size: many; CDR3 DNA: TGTGCCAGTAGTATCCAAGGGACCTTCTCCTACGAGCAGTACTTC; CDR3 protein: CASSIQGTFSYEQYF
V gene: TRBV12-3/TRBV12-4; D gene: TRBD1; J gene: TRBJ1-1; clone size: many; CDR3 DNA: TGTGCCAGCAGTAAGGGGACAGGGTTGAACACTGAAGCTTTCTTT; CDR3 protein: CASSKGTGLNTEAFF
V gene: TRBV12-3/TRBV12-4; D gene: -; J gene: TRBJ1-2; clone size: -; CDR3 DNA: TGTGCCAGCAGCGAGGGACAACACTATGGCTACACCTTC; CDR3 protein: CASSEGQHYGYTF
V gene: TRBV19; D gene: TRBD1; J gene: TRBJ2-2; clone size: few; CDR3 DNA: TGTGCCAGTAGTGTTGACAGGGGGCTGGGTACCGGGGAGCTGTTGTTT; CDR3 protein: CASSVDRGLGTGELLF
V gene: TRBV15; D gene: -; J gene: TRBJ2-7; clone size: once; CDR3 DNA: TGTGCCACCAGCAGAGTGGGCAGTTCCTACGAGCAGTACTTC; CDR3 protein: CATSRVGSSYEQYF
V gene: TRBV6-1; D gene: -; J gene: TRBJ2-5; clone size: many; CDR3 DNA: TGTGCCAGCAGTGAAGCTTTGGGACTGTCGGCGACCCAGTACTTC; CDR3 protein: CASSEALGLSATQYF
V gene: TRBV5-4; D gene: -; J gene: TRBJ1-5; clone size: -; CDR3 DNA: TGTGCCAGCAGCTTGGGTCCCTTGTTCGTAACGCGGGGGCTTGATCAGCCCCAGCATTTT; CDR3 protein: CASSLGPLFVTRGLDQPQHF
V gene: TRBV6-5; D gene: -; J gene: TRBJ1-1; clone size: many; CDR3 DNA: TGTGCCAGCAGTAACGTGGACCGAGTACTCTTT; CDR3 protein: CASSNVDRVLF
V gene: TRBV6-5; D gene: TRBD2; J gene: TRBJ2-5; clone size: many; CDR3 DNA: TGTGCCAGCAGTTACGCCGCGGCGGGGGGCGGAGAGACCCAGTACTTC; CDR3 protein: CASSYAAAGGGETQYF
V gene: TRBV6-5; D gene: -; J gene: TRBJ2-2; clone size: many; CDR3 DNA: TGTGCCAGCACCCGGAGGGGGGGGAGCACCGGGGAGCTGTTTTTT; CDR3 protein: CASTRRGGSTGELFF
V gene: TRBV7-2; D gene: -; J gene: TRBJ2-5; clone size: many; CDR3 DNA: TGTGCCAGCAGCCTCTACAGGGAACAAGAGACCCAGTACTTC; CDR3 protein: CASSLYREQETQYF
V gene: TRBV12-5; D gene: -; J gene: TRBJ1-2; clone size: many; CDR3 DNA: TGTGCTAGTGGTTCCCTCTGGGGAGTTCGGGGGAACTATGGCTACACCTTC; CDR3 protein: CASGSLWGVRGNYGYTF
V gene: TRBV7-9; D gene: -; J gene: TRBJ1-2; clone size: many; CDR3 DNA: TGTGCCAGCAGCTTAGATGTGGGGGGCTATGGCTACACCTTC; CDR3 protein: CASSLDVGGYGYTF
V gene: TRBV6-2/TRBV6-3; D gene: -; J gene: TRBJ1-5; clone size: many; CDR3 DNA: TGTGCCAGCAGTTTCCCAGGGGGCAATCAGCCCCAGCATTTT; CDR3 protein: CASSFPGGNQPQHF
V gene: TRBV19; D gene: TRBD1; J gene: TRBJ1-5; clone size: few; CDR3 DNA: TGTGCCAGTACCGAAGACAGGGGGTTAAATCAGCCCCAGCATTTT; CDR3 protein: CASTEDRGLNQPQHF
V gene: TRBV6-4; D gene: -; J gene: TRBJ2-7; clone size: -; CDR3 DNA: TGTGCCAGCAGTGAAGTCTCGTGGGGGATTTACGAGCAGTACTTC; CDR3 protein: CASSEVSWGIYEQYF
V gene: TRBV10-3; D gene: TRBD1; J gene: TRBJ2-7; clone size: many; CDR3 DNA: TGTGCCATCACTCCCGGGACAGGAAAGGGCGAGCAGTACTTC; CDR3 protein: CAITPGTGKGEQYF
V gene: TRBV12-3/TRBV12-4; D gene: -; J gene: TRBJ1-6; clone size: many; CDR3 DNA: TGTGCCAGCAGTTTGGGGGCATTTCCATCGGCGCCCCTCCACTTT; CDR3 protein: CASSLGAFPSAPLHF
V gene: TRBV20-1; D gene: -; J gene: TRBJ1-2; clone size: many; CDR3 DNA: TGCAGTGCTAGTACCCAGGGATCGAGCTATGGCTACACCTTC; CDR3 protein: CSASTQGSSYGYTF
V gene: TRBV12-3/TRBV12-4; D gene: -; J gene: TRBJ2-2; clone size: many; CDR3 DNA: TGTGCCAGCAGTCCGATGGGAAACACCGGGGAGCTGTTTTTT; CDR3 protein: CASSPMGNTGELFF
V gene: TRBV20-1; D gene: TRBD1; J gene: TRBJ1-2; clone size: few; CDR3 DNA: TGCAGTGCTAGAGCAACCGGGACAGGCTATGGCTACACCTTC; CDR3 protein: CSARATGTGYGYTF
V gene: TRBV7-8; D gene: -; J gene: TRBJ1-1; clone size: many; CDR3 DNA: TGTGCCAGCAGCTTAGCGGGGGGGGAAGCTTTCTTT; CDR3 protein: CASSLAGGEAFF
V gene: TRBV12-3/TRBV12-4; D gene: -; J gene: TRBJ1-3; clone size: -; CDR3 DNA: TGTGCCAGCGGTACGCTGTCTGGAAACACCATATATTTT; CDR3 protein: CASGTLSGNTIYF
V gene: TRBV6-1; D gene: -; J gene: TRBJ1-5; clone size: many; CDR3 DNA: TGTGCCAGCAGTGAAGCTCGGAGGTTCAATCAGCCCCAGCATTTT; CDR3 protein: CASSEARRFNQPQHF
V gene: TRBV19; D gene: -; J gene: TRBJ2-7; clone size: many; CDR3 DNA: TGTGCCAGTAAGCCGGACACCCGCTCCTACGAGCAGTACTTC; CDR3 protein: CASKPDTRSYEQYF
V gene: TRBV6-5; D gene: -; J gene: TRBJ2-2; clone size: -; CDR3 DNA: TGTGCCAGCAGTTTTCTCCGGCCGAACACCGGGGAGCTGTTTTTT; CDR3 protein: CASSFLRPNTGELFF
V gene: TRBV7-8; D gene: -; J gene: TRBJ1-5; clone size: -; CDR3 DNA: TGTGCCAGCAGCTTACAAGGGATCCGAAATCAGCCCCAGCATTTT; CDR3 protein: CASSLQGIRNQPQHF
V gene: TRBV7-2; D gene: TRBD1; J gene: TRBJ1-1; clone size: many; CDR3 DNA: TGTGCCAGCAGCGCGACAGGGAGGGACACTGAAGCTTTCTTT; CDR3 protein: CASSATGRDTEAFF
V gene: TRBV25-1; D gene: -; J gene: TRBJ1-1; clone size: many; CDR3 DNA: TGTGCCAGCAGTGAGTGGGGGTCGAACACTGAAGCTTTCTTT; CDR3 protein: CASSEWGSNTEAFF
V gene: TRBV19; D gene: TRBD1; J gene: TRBJ1-6; clone size: many; CDR3 DNA: TGTGCCAGTAGTGTAGCAGGGGGCGATAATTCACCCCTCCACTTT; CDR3 protein: CASSVAGGDNSPLHF
V gene: TRBV7-3; D gene: -; J gene: TRBJ1-6; clone size: many; CDR3 DNA: TGTGCCAGCAGGCAAATCACGGGTACACCCCTCCACTTT; CDR3 protein: CASRQITGTPLHF
V gene: TRBV20-1; D gene: TRBD1; J gene: TRBJ2-7; clone size: few; CDR3 DNA: TGCAGTGCAACCGGGACAGGGTGGGAGCGGTACTTC; CDR3 protein: CSATGTGWERYF
V gene: TRBV5-6; D gene: -; J gene: TRBJ1-2; clone size: many; CDR3 DNA: TGTGCCAGCAGAATGTCGGGCTCTGGAGGCTACACCTTC; CDR3 protein: CASRMSGSGGYTF
V gene: TRBV7-9; D gene: -; J gene: TRBJ1-5; clone size: -; CDR3 DNA: TGTGCCAGCAGCTTACAGGGTTATAGCAATCAGCCCCAGCATTTT; CDR3 protein: CASSLQGYSNQPQHF
V gene: TRBV18; D gene: -; J gene: TRBJ2-5; clone size: many; CDR3 DNA: TGTGCCAGCTCACCCCCAAGTCAAGAGACCCAGTACTTC; CDR3 protein: CASSPPSQETQYF
V gene: TRBV12-3/TRBV12-4; D gene: -; J gene: TRBJ1-2; clone size: -; CDR3 DNA: TGTGCCAGCAGCCCCGGCAGGGCCTATGGCTACACCTTC; CDR3 protein: CASSPGRAYGYTF
V gene: TRBV6-1; D gene: -; J gene: TRBJ1-1; clone size: many; CDR3 DNA: TGTGCCAGCAGTGGGTTAATGACTGAAGCTTTCTTT; CDR3 protein: CASSGLMTEAFF
V gene: TRBV7-6; D gene: TRBD1; J gene: TRBJ1-1; clone size: many; CDR3 DNA: TGTGCCAGCAGCTTAGAAAGGTTCAGGGGGCGTTTACCGAGCACTGAAGCTTTCTTT; CDR3 protein: CASSLERFRGRLPSTEAFF
V gene: TRBV11-3; D gene: TRBD1; J gene: TRBJ1-1; clone size: many; CDR3 DNA: TGTGCCAGCAGCTTAGATCAAACAGGGGGCATAGCTTTCTTT; CDR3 protein: CASSLDQTGGIAFF
V gene: TRBV11-2; D gene: -; J gene: TRBJ1-6; clone size: many; CDR3 DNA: TGTGCCAGCAGCTTGGACGGAGGGAATTCACCCCTCCACTTT; CDR3 protein: CASSLDGGNSPLHF
V gene: TRBV7-3; D gene: TRBD1; J gene: TRBJ2-7; clone size: -; CDR3 DNA: TGTGCCAGCAGCCCGAGGACAGGGGGAAACAACGAGCAGTACTTC; CDR3 protein: CASSPRTGGNNEQYF
V gene: TRBV7-9; D gene: -; J gene: TRBJ1-5; clone size: many; CDR3 DNA: TGTGCCAGCAGCTTCTGGGGTGGTAACCGATATAGCAATCAGCCCCAGCATTTT; CDR3 protein: CASSFWGGNRYSNQPQHF
V gene: TRBV6-5; D gene: TRBD2; J gene: TRBJ2-7; clone size: -; CDR3 DNA: TGTGCCAGCAGTTACTGGCTAGCGGGAACCTACGAGCAGTACTTC; CDR3 protein: CASSYWLAGTYEQYF
V gene: TRBV12-3/TRBV12-4; D gene: -; J gene: TRBJ2-7; clone size: many; CDR3 DNA: TGTGCCAGCACTGCAGGAGGGCTCTCCTACGAGCAGTACTTC; CDR3 protein: CASTAGGLSYEQYF